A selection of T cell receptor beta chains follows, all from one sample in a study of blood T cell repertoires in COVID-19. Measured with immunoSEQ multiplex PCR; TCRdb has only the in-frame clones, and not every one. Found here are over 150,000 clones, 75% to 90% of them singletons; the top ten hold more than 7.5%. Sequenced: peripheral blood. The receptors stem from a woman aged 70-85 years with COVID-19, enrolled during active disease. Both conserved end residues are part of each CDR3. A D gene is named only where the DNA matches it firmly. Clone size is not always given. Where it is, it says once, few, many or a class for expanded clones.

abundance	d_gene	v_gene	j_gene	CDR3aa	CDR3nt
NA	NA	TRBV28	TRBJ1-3	CASKGRDRNTIYF	TGTGCCAGCAAAGGTAGGGACAGAAACACCATATATTTT
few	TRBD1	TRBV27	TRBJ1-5	CASSPKGAGGYLGNQPQHF	TGTGCCAGCTCCCCTAAAGGGGCAGGGGGCTATCTAGGCAATCAGCCCCAGCATTTT
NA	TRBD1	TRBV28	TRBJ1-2	CASSSQGNYGYTF	TGTGCCAGCAGTTCACAGGGGAACTATGGCTACACCTTC
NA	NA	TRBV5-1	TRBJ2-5	CASSSSPQETQYF	TGCGCCAGCAGCTCTAGCCCCCAAGAGACCCAGTACTTC
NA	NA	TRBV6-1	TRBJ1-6	CASSEGASHNSPLHF	TGTGCCAGCAGTGAAGGGGCCAGCCATAATTCACCCCTCCACTTT
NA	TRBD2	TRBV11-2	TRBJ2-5	CASSRDYRGSQYF	TGTGCCAGCAGTCGGGACTACCGAGGGTCCCAGTACTTC
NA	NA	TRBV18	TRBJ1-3	CASSPLLAPGNTIYF	TGTGCCAGCTCACCTCTTCTGGCCCCGGGAAACACCATATATTTT
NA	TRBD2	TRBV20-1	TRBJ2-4	CSASWGGKNIQYF	TGCAGTGCTAGTTGGGGGGGCAAAAACATTCAGTACTTC
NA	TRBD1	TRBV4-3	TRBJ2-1	CASSQDRAINNEQFF	TGCGCCAGCAGCCAGGACAGGGCGATAAACAATGAGCAGTTCTTC
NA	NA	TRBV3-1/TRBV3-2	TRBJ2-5	CASSQDVRVAPETQYF	TGTGCCAGCAGCCAAGATGTTAGGGTAGCGCCAGAGACCCAGTACTTC
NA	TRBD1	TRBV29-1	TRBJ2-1	CSGGDRQTYNEQFF	TGCAGCGGCGGGGACAGGCAAACCTACAATGAGCAGTTCTTC
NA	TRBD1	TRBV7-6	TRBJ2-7	CASSSRTGVSSYEQYF	TGTGCCAGCAGCTCCCGGACAGGGGTGAGCTCCTACGAGCAGTACTTC
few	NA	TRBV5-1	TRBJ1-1	CASSFSGGTEAFF	TGCGCCAGCAGCTTCTCCGGGGGGACTGAAGCTTTCTTT
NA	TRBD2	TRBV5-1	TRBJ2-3	CASTRGGTDTQYF	TGCGCCAGCACCCGGGGGGGCACAGATACGCAGTATTTT
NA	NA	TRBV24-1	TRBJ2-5	CATSDPRQVGETQYF	TGTGCCACCAGTGATCCTAGACAGGTGGGGGAGACCCAGTACTTC
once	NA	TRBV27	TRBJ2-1	CASSLSRATIDNEQFF	TGTGCCAGCAGTTTATCGAGGGCCACAATAGACAATGAGCAGTTCTTC
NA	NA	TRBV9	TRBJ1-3	CASSGSSGNTIYF	TGTGCCAGCAGCGGGAGCTCTGGAAACACCATATATTTT
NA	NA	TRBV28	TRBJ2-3	CASIEGGADTQYF	TGTGCCAGCATCGAGGGAGGCGCAGATACGCAGTATTTT
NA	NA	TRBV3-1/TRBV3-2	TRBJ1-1	CASSQLRGGTEAFF	TGTGCCAGCAGCCAGCTGCGGGGGGGGACTGAAGCTTTCTTT
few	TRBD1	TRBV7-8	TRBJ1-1	CASSLTGGKTEAFF	TGTGCCAGCAGCCTAACAGGGGGCAAAACTGAAGCTTTCTTT
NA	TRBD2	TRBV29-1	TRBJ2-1	CSVGTSNEQFF	TGCAGCGTTGGGACTAGCAATGAGCAGTTCTTC
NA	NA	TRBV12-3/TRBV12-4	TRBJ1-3	CASLYGSGNTIYF	TGTGCCAGCCTTTACGGCTCTGGAAACACCATATATTTT
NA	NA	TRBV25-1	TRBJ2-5	CASKTQNQETQYF	TGTGCCAGCAAAACACAGAACCAAGAGACCCAGTACTTC
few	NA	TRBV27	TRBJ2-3	CASSSQPGFRRYF	TGTGCCAGCAGTTCACAACCAGGGTTTCGGCGGTATTTT
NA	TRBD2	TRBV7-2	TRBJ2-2	CASSYRTSGREGAGELFF	TGTGCCAGCAGCTACCGGACTAGCGGGAGGGAGGGGGCCGGGGAGCTGTTTTTT
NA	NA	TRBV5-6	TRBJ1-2	CASSSGGGYTF	TGTGCCAGCAGCTCCGGTGGTGGCTACACCTTC
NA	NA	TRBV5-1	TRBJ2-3	CASSFSQSTDTQYF	TGCGCCAGCAGCTTTTCCCAGAGCACAGATACGCAGTATTTT
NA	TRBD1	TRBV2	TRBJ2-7	CASSADRGNYEQYF	TGTGCCAGCAGTGCGGACAGGGGTAACTACGAGCAGTACTTC
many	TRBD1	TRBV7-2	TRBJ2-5	CASSLSGQGGWETQYF	TGTGCCAGCAGCTTATCAGGACAGGGAGGATGGGAGACCCAGTACTTC
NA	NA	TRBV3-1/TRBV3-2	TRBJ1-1	CASSQDPVNSVEAFF	TGTGCCAGCAGCCAAGATCCTGTCAACTCGGTAGAAGCTTTCTTT
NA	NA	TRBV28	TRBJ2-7	CASRVSSYEQYF	TGTGCCAGCAGGGTCAGCTCCTACGAGCAGTACTTC
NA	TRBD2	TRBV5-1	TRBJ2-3	CASSRLAGGPDTQYF	TGCGCCAGCAGCAGACTAGCGGGGGGCCCAGATACGCAGTATTTT